The T cell receptor (beta chain) under discussion was sequenced for a study of patients and donors after allogeneic stem cell transplantation (dated by TCRdb to 2020 to 2022). Receptors were amplified or captured by RT-PCR. Sequencing was carried out with a NextSeq 550. TCRdb reran the public reads through fastp at Q25 and MiXCR, keeping productive beta chains. For every CDR3 protein sequence, its rows merge into one entry that carries the most common genes and DNA. This sample is represented by hundreds of thousands of distinct CDR3 sequences; 16% of them were singletons. Of the sample, just over 7% falls within the top ten clones. About this clonotype: Its recognized antigen is unknown. Base qualities were left out, and no much larger clone turns up one base away.

Spanning cysteine to phenylalanine, the CDR3 consists of 18 amino acids. The read is trimmed to its CDR3 DNA, 54 bases read in frame from base 1. CDR1 and CDR2 (SGHRS, YFSETQ) derive from the germline V gene. Germline trimming amounts to 4 bases on V and 5 bases on J, with 13 as the count of junction bases outside the gene matches. The origin of this receptor is a human donor who was either an allogeneic HSCT recipient or a stem cell or donor lymphocyte infusion donor (not recorded which). It is not recorded whose cells these are; they may come from a transplant donor. Sequencing was performed on blood, either unsorted or a sorted T cell fraction (not recorded which). The chain couples TRBV5-1 to TRBJ2-1; 12 bases in the junction line up with TRBD2. The CDR3 protein: CASSPGLAGGPSNNEQFF. The DNA sequence reads TGCGCCAGCAGCCCGGGCCTAGCGGGAGGGCCGTCCAACAATGAGCAGTTCTTC.